These T cell receptor beta chains were read from a single sample in a study of blood T cells in healthy people across ages. TCRdb re-analysed the 5' RACE reads in MiXCR, keeping a single row per CDR3 protein. In the table there are around 1,600,000 distinct CDR3 sequences, approximately 43% of which are singletons. Input material: blood. The receptor source for this set is a woman under 30 in good health. CDR3s include the opening cysteine and the closing phenylalanine or tryptophan. The order of the fields is J gene, clone size, V gene, D gene, CDR3 protein, CDR3 DNA. The D gene is left open where the match is weak. Where a row states a size, it is once, few, many or the class of an expanded clone; other rows omit it.

j_call: TRBJ2-3; clone_size: NA; v_call: TRBV6-6; d_call: NA; cdr3_aa: CASSYRRGASTDTQYF; cdr3_nt: TGTGCCAGCAGTTACAGGCGTGGCGCTAGCACAGATACGCAGTATTTT
j_call: TRBJ1-5; clone_size: NA; v_call: TRBV2; d_call: TRBD1; cdr3_aa: CASRGQYNQPQHF; cdr3_nt: TGTGCCAGCAGGGGACAGTACAATCAGCCCCAGCATTTT
j_call: TRBJ2-1; clone_size: NA; v_call: TRBV6-2/TRBV6-3; d_call: TRBD1; cdr3_aa: CASSYLSGGAYNEQFF; cdr3_nt: TGTGCCAGCAGTTACCTCTCAGGGGGAGCCTACAATGAGCAGTTCTTC
j_call: TRBJ2-1; clone_size: few; v_call: TRBV29-1; d_call: NA; cdr3_aa: CSVLPSSYNEQFF; cdr3_nt: TGCAGCGTCCTTCCAAGCTCCTACAATGAGCAGTTCTTC
j_call: TRBJ1-1; clone_size: few; v_call: TRBV20-1; d_call: NA; cdr3_aa: CSATSPGVNTEAFF; cdr3_nt: TGCAGTGCCACCTCCCCGGGGGTGAACACTGAAGCTTTCTTT
j_call: TRBJ2-5; clone_size: NA; v_call: TRBV27; d_call: NA; cdr3_aa: CASSLKAYQETQYF; cdr3_nt: TGTGCCAGCAGTTTAAAGGCATACCAAGAGACCCAGTACTTC
j_call: TRBJ2-3; clone_size: many; v_call: TRBV29-1; d_call: NA; cdr3_aa: CSVEGLAGTDTQYF; cdr3_nt: TGCAGCGTTGAAGGGCTGGCAGGCACAGATACGCAGTATTTT
j_call: TRBJ2-7; clone_size: NA; v_call: TRBV20-1; d_call: NA; cdr3_aa: CSAPIPGQRALDDEQYF; cdr3_nt: TGCAGTGCTCCTATTCCAGGACAGAGGGCCCTGGATGACGAGCAGTACTTC
j_call: TRBJ2-1; clone_size: few; v_call: TRBV7-2; d_call: NA; cdr3_aa: CASSFSGNSGNEQFF; cdr3_nt: TGTGCCAGCAGCTTTTCGGGGAATTCCGGCAATGAGCAGTTCTTC
j_call: TRBJ2-7; clone_size: NA; v_call: TRBV18; d_call: NA; cdr3_aa: CASSPHVFSEQYF; cdr3_nt: TGTGCCAGCTCACCACACGTGTTCTCCGAGCAGTACTTC
j_call: TRBJ2-3; clone_size: NA; v_call: TRBV12-3/TRBV12-4; d_call: NA; cdr3_aa: CASSLLRQSTDAQYF; cdr3_nt: TGTGCCAGCAGTTTACTCAGACAGAGCACAGATGCGCAGTATTTT
j_call: TRBJ2-5; clone_size: once; v_call: TRBV4-1; d_call: NA; cdr3_aa: CASSQDRSTVGQYF; cdr3_nt: TGCGCCAGCAGCCAAGATCGTAGCACCGTGGGGCAGTACTTC
j_call: TRBJ2-1; clone_size: NA; v_call: TRBV7-2; d_call: NA; cdr3_aa: CASSLASSIKTNEQFF; cdr3_nt: TGTGCCAGCAGCTTAGCTTCTAGTATTAAGACTAATGAGCAGTTCTTC
j_call: TRBJ1-2; clone_size: few; v_call: TRBV29-1; d_call: NA; cdr3_aa: CSVGRFLGYGYTF; cdr3_nt: TGCAGCGTTGGGAGGTTTCTCGGCTATGGCTACACCTTC
j_call: TRBJ1-2; clone_size: NA; v_call: TRBV3-1; d_call: TRBD1; cdr3_aa: CASSRDRAIFGYGYTF; cdr3_nt: TGTGCCAGCAGCCGGGACAGGGCCATCTTTGGCTATGGCTACACCTTC
j_call: TRBJ2-3; clone_size: few; v_call: TRBV12-3/TRBV12-4; d_call: NA; cdr3_aa: CASSPKGGLGTDTQYF; cdr3_nt: TGTGCCAGCAGCCCTAAAGGGGGTCTAGGCACAGATACGCAGTATTTT
j_call: TRBJ1-2; clone_size: NA; v_call: TRBV7-2; d_call: TRBD1; cdr3_aa: CASIYRPGGYGYTF; cdr3_nt: TGTGCCAGCATATATCGCCCAGGGGGCTATGGCTACACCTTC
j_call: TRBJ1-2; clone_size: NA; v_call: TRBV12-3/TRBV12-4; d_call: NA; cdr3_aa: CASSRDIVMSYTF; cdr3_nt: TGTGCCAGCAGCCGGGACATCGTTATGAGCTACACCTTC
j_call: TRBJ2-3; clone_size: few; v_call: TRBV5-5; d_call: TRBD2; cdr3_aa: CASSIPPGLAADTQYF; cdr3_nt: TGTGCCAGCAGCATACCACCGGGACTAGCGGCAGATACGCAGTATTTT
j_call: TRBJ2-1; clone_size: NA; v_call: TRBV4-3; d_call: NA; cdr3_aa: CASSQVAVAYNEQFF; cdr3_nt: TGCGCCAGCAGCCAAGTAGCAGTGGCCTACAATGAGCAGTTCTTC
j_call: TRBJ2-3; clone_size: NA; v_call: TRBV5-6; d_call: NA; cdr3_aa: CASSGGVGVSDTQYF; cdr3_nt: TGTGCCAGCAGCGGGGGTGTGGGCGTCTCAGATACGCAGTATTTT
j_call: TRBJ2-1; clone_size: once; v_call: TRBV5-1; d_call: NA; cdr3_aa: CASSSFIRGSYNEQFF; cdr3_nt: TGCGCCAGCAGCTCGTTCATACGGGGCTCCTACAATGAGCAGTTCTTC
j_call: TRBJ1-5; clone_size: NA; v_call: TRBV20-1; d_call: TRBD1; cdr3_aa: CSARDSPGGQPQHF; cdr3_nt: TGCAGTGCTAGAGATTCCCCAGGGGGCCAGCCCCAGCATTTT
j_call: TRBJ1-3; clone_size: NA; v_call: TRBV6-5; d_call: NA; cdr3_aa: CASSYSPSGVKGNTIYF; cdr3_nt: TGTGCCAGCAGTTACTCCCCGTCAGGGGTGAAAGGAAACACCATATATTTT
j_call: TRBJ2-1; clone_size: NA; v_call: TRBV4-3; d_call: NA; cdr3_aa: CASSQKGPSSYNEQFF; cdr3_nt: TGCGCCAGCAGCCAAAAAGGGCCCAGCTCCTACAATGAGCAGTTCTTC
j_call: TRBJ1-1; clone_size: few; v_call: TRBV5-1; d_call: NA; cdr3_aa: CASTPAQGNTEAFF; cdr3_nt: TGCGCCAGCACCCCGGCACAGGGGAACACTGAAGCTTTCTTT
j_call: TRBJ2-3; clone_size: NA; v_call: TRBV7-9; d_call: NA; cdr3_aa: CASSLALAPHTDTQYF; cdr3_nt: TGTGCCAGCAGCTTAGCGCTGGCTCCTCACACAGATACGCAGTATTTT
j_call: TRBJ1-2; clone_size: NA; v_call: TRBV13; d_call: NA; cdr3_aa: CASSLYGAPDYGYTF; cdr3_nt: TGTGCCAGCAGCTTATATGGGGCGCCCGACTATGGCTACACCTTC
j_call: TRBJ2-1; clone_size: NA; v_call: TRBV14; d_call: TRBD1; cdr3_aa: CASSQWWGQDLNEQFF; cdr3_nt: TGTGCCAGCAGCCAATGGTGGGGACAGGACCTCAATGAGCAGTTCTTC
j_call: TRBJ2-1; clone_size: NA; v_call: TRBV6-5; d_call: TRBD1; cdr3_aa: CASSPIGTAYNEQFF; cdr3_nt: TGTGCCAGCAGTCCAATCGGGACAGCCTACAATGAGCAGTTCTTC
j_call: TRBJ2-1; clone_size: NA; v_call: TRBV24-1; d_call: TRBD2; cdr3_aa: CATSRPGGYLNEQFF; cdr3_nt: TGTGCCACCAGCCGCCCGGGGGGTTATTTGAATGAGCAGTTCTTC
j_call: TRBJ1-5; clone_size: NA; v_call: TRBV20-1; d_call: NA; cdr3_aa: CSARDLWIGNRPQHF; cdr3_nt: TGCAGTGCTAGAGATCTATGGATAGGTAATCGGCCCCAGCATTTT
j_call: TRBJ2-3; clone_size: few; v_call: TRBV5-1; d_call: NA; cdr3_aa: CASSLVPEKVADTQYF; cdr3_nt: TGCGCCAGCAGCTTGGTACCAGAGAAAGTAGCAGATACGCAGTATTTT
j_call: TRBJ2-1; clone_size: NA; v_call: TRBV4-2; d_call: TRBD2; cdr3_aa: CASSQDRAGVNEQFF; cdr3_nt: TGTGCCAGCAGCCAAGACCGCGCGGGAGTGAATGAGCAGTTCTTC
j_call: TRBJ1-2; clone_size: NA; v_call: TRBV7-9; d_call: TRBD1; cdr3_aa: CASSSIDREGTYGYTF; cdr3_nt: TGTGCCAGCAGCTCCATAGACAGGGAAGGAACCTATGGCTACACCTTC
j_call: TRBJ1-2; clone_size: NA; v_call: TRBV12-3/TRBV12-4; d_call: NA; cdr3_aa: CASSIHRPGLVYGYTF; cdr3_nt: TGTGCCAGCAGTATCCACCGTCCGGGGTTGGTCTATGGCTACACCTTC
j_call: TRBJ2-7; clone_size: once; v_call: TRBV6-6; d_call: TRBD2; cdr3_aa: CASSQLAGVTYEQYF; cdr3_nt: TGTGCCAGCAGCCAACTAGCGGGGGTGACCTACGAGCAGTACTTC
j_call: TRBJ1-2; clone_size: NA; v_call: TRBV20-1; d_call: NA; cdr3_aa: CSAKGGAAYGYTF; cdr3_nt: TGCAGTGCTAAAGGGGGGGCGGCCTATGGCTACACCTTC
j_call: TRBJ2-3; clone_size: NA; v_call: TRBV11-2; d_call: TRBD2; cdr3_aa: CASSLEGGLAPDTQYF; cdr3_nt: TGTGCCAGCAGCTTAGAGGGGGGACTAGCGCCGGATACGCAGTATTTT
j_call: TRBJ2-7; clone_size: NA; v_call: TRBV12-3/TRBV12-4; d_call: TRBD2; cdr3_aa: CASRASGRLYEQYF; cdr3_nt: TGTGCCAGCAGGGCTAGCGGGAGGCTCTACGAGCAGTACTTC
j_call: TRBJ2-5; clone_size: few; v_call: TRBV7-9; d_call: TRBD2; cdr3_aa: CAELAANQETQYF; cdr3_nt: TGTGCCGAACTAGCGGCAAACCAAGAGACCCAGTACTTC
j_call: TRBJ1-2; clone_size: NA; v_call: TRBV12-3/TRBV12-4; d_call: TRBD1; cdr3_aa: CASSLKGAYGYTF; cdr3_nt: TGTGCCAGCAGTCTGAAGGGGGCTTATGGCTACACCTTC
j_call: TRBJ2-3; clone_size: few; v_call: TRBV29-1; d_call: NA; cdr3_aa: CSVEGAPGTDTQYF; cdr3_nt: TGCAGCGTTGAAGGGGCCCCTGGCACAGATACGCAGTATTTT
j_call: TRBJ2-3; clone_size: few; v_call: TRBV20-1; d_call: TRBD2; cdr3_aa: CSASGPGSSGRITDTQYF; cdr3_nt: TGCAGTGCTAGTGGCCCCGGGTCTAGCGGGAGGATTACAGATACGCAGTATTTT
j_call: TRBJ2-2; clone_size: NA; v_call: TRBV7-2; d_call: TRBD2; cdr3_aa: CASSFFPGRGAGELFF; cdr3_nt: TGTGCCAGCAGCTTCTTTCCGGGACGGGGGGCCGGGGAGCTGTTTTTT
j_call: TRBJ2-1; clone_size: NA; v_call: TRBV7-9; d_call: NA; cdr3_aa: CASSFSLSGTRNNERFF; cdr3_nt: TGTGCCAGCAGCTTTTCGCTCTCGGGAACCAGGAACAATGAGCGGTTCTTC
j_call: TRBJ1-1; clone_size: NA; v_call: TRBV7-2; d_call: NA; cdr3_aa: CASSLVQGKVTEAFF; cdr3_nt: TGTGCCAGCAGCTTAGTCCAGGGAAAAGTCACTGAAGCTTTCTTT
j_call: TRBJ2-1; clone_size: NA; v_call: TRBV15; d_call: TRBD2; cdr3_aa: CATSDPYLAGVRNEQFF; cdr3_nt: TGTGCCACCAGCGACCCCTATCTAGCGGGAGTACGCAATGAGCAGTTCTTC
j_call: TRBJ2-1; clone_size: few; v_call: TRBV3-1; d_call: TRBD2; cdr3_aa: CATRGDSRHEQFF; cdr3_nt: TGTGCCACCCGGGGGGATTCTAGGCATGAGCAGTTCTTC
j_call: TRBJ2-7; clone_size: once; v_call: TRBV5-6; d_call: NA; cdr3_aa: CASSLVPSASSYEQYF; cdr3_nt: TGTGCCAGCAGCTTGGTGCCTAGCGCAAGCTCCTACGAGCAGTACTTC
j_call: TRBJ2-7; clone_size: NA; v_call: TRBV20-1; d_call: NA; cdr3_aa: CSGGTAYNEQYF; cdr3_nt: TGCAGTGGCGGGACAGCTTACAATGAGCAGTACTTC
j_call: TRBJ2-7; clone_size: NA; v_call: TRBV5-1; d_call: TRBD1; cdr3_aa: CASSQPTGINEQYF; cdr3_nt: TGCGCCAGCAGCCAACCGACAGGGATCAACGAGCAGTACTTC
j_call: TRBJ1-2; clone_size: few; v_call: TRBV3-1; d_call: NA; cdr3_aa: CASSQLGFGYTF; cdr3_nt: TGTGCCAGCAGCCAATTGGGGTTTGGCTACACCTTC
j_call: TRBJ1-5; clone_size: once; v_call: TRBV20-1; d_call: NA; cdr3_aa: CSADRRGGNQPQHF; cdr3_nt: TGCAGTGCGGACCGACGGGGTGGCAATCAGCCCCAGCATTTT
j_call: TRBJ2-1; clone_size: NA; v_call: TRBV9; d_call: NA; cdr3_aa: CASSGLRAYNEQFF; cdr3_nt: TGTGCCAGCAGCGGACTTCGGGCCTACAATGAGCAGTTCTTC
j_call: TRBJ1-5; clone_size: NA; v_call: TRBV7-9; d_call: NA; cdr3_aa: CASSFSTSGANQPQHF; cdr3_nt: TGTGCCAGCAGCTTTTCAACTTCAGGGGCCAATCAGCCCCAGCATTTT
j_call: TRBJ2-5; clone_size: NA; v_call: TRBV29-1; d_call: NA; cdr3_aa: CSVVIGGRIDEQYF; cdr3_nt: TGCAGCGTTGTAATCGGGGGCCGGATTGATGAGCAGTACTTC
j_call: TRBJ2-7; clone_size: NA; v_call: TRBV6-5; d_call: TRBD1; cdr3_aa: CASSWSDRGEQYF; cdr3_nt: TGTGCCAGCAGCTGGTCCGACAGGGGCGAGCAGTACTTC
j_call: TRBJ2-3; clone_size: few; v_call: TRBV3-1; d_call: TRBD2; cdr3_aa: CASSPGLAGLVGADTQYF; cdr3_nt: TGTGCCAGCAGCCCTGGACTAGCGGGACTGGTGGGCGCAGATACGCAGTATTTT
j_call: TRBJ2-3; clone_size: NA; v_call: TRBV29-1; d_call: NA; cdr3_aa: CSVELRDSPSTDTQYF; cdr3_nt: TGCAGCGTTGAACTACGGGACTCCCCTAGCACAGATACGCAGTATTTT